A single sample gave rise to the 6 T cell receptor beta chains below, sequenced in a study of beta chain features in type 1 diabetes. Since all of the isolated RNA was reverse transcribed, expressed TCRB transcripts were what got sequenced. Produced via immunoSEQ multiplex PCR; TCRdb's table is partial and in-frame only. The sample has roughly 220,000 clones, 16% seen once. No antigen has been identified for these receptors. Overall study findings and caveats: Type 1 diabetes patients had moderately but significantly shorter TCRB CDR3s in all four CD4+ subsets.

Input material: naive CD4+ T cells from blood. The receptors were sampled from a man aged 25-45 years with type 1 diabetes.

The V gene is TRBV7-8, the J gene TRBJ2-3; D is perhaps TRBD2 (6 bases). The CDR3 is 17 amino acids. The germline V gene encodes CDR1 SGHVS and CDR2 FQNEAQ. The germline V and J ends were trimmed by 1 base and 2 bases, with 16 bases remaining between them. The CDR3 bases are TGTGCCAGCAGCTTAGGGGACTGGCCCGTCCCCACAGATACGCAGTATTTT. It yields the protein CASSLGDWPVPTDTQYF.

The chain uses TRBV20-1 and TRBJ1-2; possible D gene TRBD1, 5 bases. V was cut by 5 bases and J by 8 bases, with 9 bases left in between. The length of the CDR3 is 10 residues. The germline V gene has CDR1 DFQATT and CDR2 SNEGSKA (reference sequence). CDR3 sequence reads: CSAGDRGYTF. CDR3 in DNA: TGCAGTGCTGGGGACCGCGGCTACACCTTC.

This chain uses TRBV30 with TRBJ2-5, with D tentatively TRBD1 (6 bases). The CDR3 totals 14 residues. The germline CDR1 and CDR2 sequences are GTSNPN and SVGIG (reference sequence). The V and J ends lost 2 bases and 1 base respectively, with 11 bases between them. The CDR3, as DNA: TGTGCCTGGAGTAAGACAGGCCTCCAAGAGACCCAGTACTTC. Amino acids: CAWSKTGLQETQYF.

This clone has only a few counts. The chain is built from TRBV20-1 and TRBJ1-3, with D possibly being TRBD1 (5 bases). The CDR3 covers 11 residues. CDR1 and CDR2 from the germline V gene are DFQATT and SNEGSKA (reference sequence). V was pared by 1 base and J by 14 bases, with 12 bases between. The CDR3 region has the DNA TGCAGTGCTAGAGTGGACGGGACCCTATATTTT. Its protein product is CSARVDGTLYF.

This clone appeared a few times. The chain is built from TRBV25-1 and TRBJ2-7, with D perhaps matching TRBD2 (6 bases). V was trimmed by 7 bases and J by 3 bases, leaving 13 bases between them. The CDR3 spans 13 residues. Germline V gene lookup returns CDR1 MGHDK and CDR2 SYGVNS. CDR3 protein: CASTTGDFYEQYF. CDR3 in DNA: TGTGCCAGCACCACGGGGGATTTCTACGAGCAGTACTTC.

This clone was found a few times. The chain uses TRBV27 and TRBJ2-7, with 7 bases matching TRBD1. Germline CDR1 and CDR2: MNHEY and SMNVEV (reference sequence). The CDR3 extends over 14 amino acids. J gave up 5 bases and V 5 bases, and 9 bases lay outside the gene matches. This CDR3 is CASSLSLGQDEQYF. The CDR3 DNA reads TGTGCCAGCAGTCTCTCCCTCGGACAGGACGAGCAGTACTTC.